The 30 T cell receptor beta chains below come from one sample, sequenced in a study of blood T cell repertoires in COVID-19. This table comes from immunoSEQ multiplex PCR, and its TCRdb copy is limited to in-frame clones, with some not included. Of 320,000 or so clones in the sample, roughly 88% are singletons; the top ten hold 5%. The sample comprised PBMCs or T cells enriched from blood (not recorded which). The source of these receptors is a man younger than 45 who had recovered from COVID-19.

CDR3 nucleotide sequence: TGTGCCAGCAGTGCCGGTGCCTATGGCTACACCTTC. Its translation: CASSAGAYGYTF. The gene calls are TRBV25-1 and TRBJ1-2; D unresolved. The CDR3 is made up of 12 amino acids. The V and J ends lost 4 bases and 4 bases respectively, with 7 bases between them. In germline, CDR1 is MGHDK, CDR2 SYGVNS.

The genes are TRBV18 and TRBJ1-1; D is possibly TRBD1 (6 bases). CDR1 is KGHSH and CDR2 is LQKENI in the germline V gene. V was cut by 3 bases and J by 6 bases, with 11 bases left in between. This CDR3 spans 13 amino acids. The CDR3 loop is CASSPSEGAEAFF. The CDR3 DNA is TGTGCCAGCTCACCCTCCGAGGGGGCTGAAGCTTTCTTT.

In this sample, this clone turned up once. The chain recombines TRBV11-2 with TRBJ1-1; TRBD1 aligns across 7 bases. The CDR3 is 17 amino acids. Germline CDR1 is SGHAT and CDR2 is FQNNGV. Losses at the gene ends were 6 bases for V and 7 bases for J; bases not matched to a gene: 20. CDR3 amino acids: CASRNSHRDSHYSEAFF. CDR3 DNA: TGTGCCAGCAGGAATAGCCACCGGGACAGTCATTACAGTGAAGCTTTCTTT.

The chain recombines TRBV27 with TRBJ2-3; TRBD2 agrees at 10 bases. CDR1 is MNHEY and CDR2 is SMNVEV in the germline V gene (reference sequence). Losses at the gene ends were 6 bases for V and 1 base for J; bases not matched to a gene: 7. The CDR3 has 16 residues. The CDR3 protein is CASSPIGTSGTDTQYF. CDR3 nucleotides: TGTGCCAGCAGCCCGATTGGGACTAGCGGCACAGATACGCAGTATTTT.

The chain combines TRBV24-1 with TRBJ2-1; TRBD2 matches 9 bases. CDR3 length equals 14 residues. Germline V gene lookup returns CDR1 KGHDR and CDR2 SFDVKD. Unmatched junction bases numbered 6, after V lost 4 bases and J lost 9 bases. CDR3 nucleotides: TGTGCCACCAGTGACCCTGGACTAGCGAGTGAGCAGTTCTTC. Translated, it gives CATSDPGLASEQFF.

This clone came up many times. The chain links TRBV7-9 to TRBJ2-3; TRBD1 aligns across 8 bases. The germline CDR1 and CDR2 sequences are SEHNR and FQNEAQ (reference sequence). V was pared by 5 bases and J by 3 bases, with 10 bases of the junction left unmatched. This CDR3 spans 16 amino acids. CDR3 nucleotides: TGTGCCAGCAGCCCCCGGACAGGGTGGGGAACAGATACGCAGTATTTT. Its translation is CASSPRTGWGTDTQYF.

The J gene is TRBJ1-1, the V gene TRBV16; possible D gene TRBD1, 5 bases. V was cut by 4 bases and J by 1 base, with 19 bases left in between. CDR1 is KGHSY, CDR2 FQNENV, per germline. The CDR3 loop spans 17 amino acids. CDR3 coding DNA: TGTGCCAGCAGCCTACATTTGGCGGGACTGGGGAACACTGAAGCTTTCTTT. It translates to CASSLHLAGLGNTEAFF.

J is TRBJ1-4 and V is TRBV15, with D maybe TRBD1 (6 bases). The V gene's germline CDR1 is LNHNV and CDR2 YYDKDF (reference sequence). The CDR3 spans 13 residues. V lost 3 bases and J 6 bases, leaving 8 bases between the germline ends. CDR3 nucleotide sequence: TGTGCCACCAGCAGGGGGGCGGATGAAAAACTGTTTTTT. Protein: CATSRGADEKLFF.

This clone was counted a single time. This chain links TRBV7-6 with TRBJ1-3; D gene unclear. Germline V lookup: CDR1 SGHVS, CDR2 FNYEAQ. This CDR3 comprises 15 residues. The V gene lost 1 base and the J gene lost 3 bases, with 10 bases spanning the gap. The CDR3 bases are TGTGCCAGCAGCTTAGGGGCAGGCCTTGGAAACACCATATATTTT. Its protein is CASSLGAGLGNTIYF.

CDR3 sequence (DNA): TGTGCCAGTACCCTCCAGAAGAACACTGAAGCTTTCTTT. Amino acid sequence: CASTLQKNTEAFF. The chain combines TRBV19 with TRBJ1-1, with D unclear. The CDR3 sequence is 13 residues long. V lost 7 bases and J 1 base, leaving 10 bases between the germline ends. Looked up from germline, CDR1 is LNHDA and CDR2 is SQIVND (reference sequence).

This clone was seen once. This chain joins TRBV7-9 and TRBJ2-1, with a tentative D call TRBD2 (6 bases). Trimming took 2 bases from V and 5 from J, leaving 16 bases between them. The CDR3 covers 16 residues. Per the germline V gene, CDR1 is SEHNR and CDR2 is FQNEAQ (reference sequence). CDR3 coding DNA: TGTGCCAGCAGCTTACGAAACGTGGCGGGAAACAATGAGCAGTTCTTC. Amino acid sequence: CASSLRNVAGNNEQFF. The full variable domain, its missing parts supplied by reference TRBV7-9 and TRBJ2-1, is DTGVSQNPRHKITKRGQNVTFRCDPISEHNRLYWYRQTLGQGPEFLTYFQNEAQLEKSRLLSDRFSAERPKGSFSTLEIQRTEQGDSAMYLCASSLRNVAGNNEQFFGPGTRLTVL.

CDR3 in amino acids: CASSRGTSGTDTQYF. The CDR3 bases are TGTGCCAGCAGCAGGGGGACTAGCGGCACAGATACGCAGTATTTT. This chain connects TRBV9 to TRBJ2-3; the match to TRBD2 covers 10 bases. CDR1 and CDR2 (germline): SGDLS, YYNGEE. With V trimmed by 4 bases and J by 1 base, 3 bases remained unmatched. CDR3 length: 15 residues. The whole variable domain, remainder taken from reference TRBV9 and TRBJ2-3, is DSGVTQTPKHLITATGQRVTLRCSPRSGDLSVYWYQQSLDQGLQFLIQYYNGEERAKGNILERFSAQQFPDLHSELNLSSLELGDSALYFCASSRGTSGTDTQYFGPGTRLTVL.

The DNA of the CDR3 is TGTGCCAGCAGTGAGGACAACACTCTATCATACGAGCAGTACTTC. Its protein product is CASSEDNTLSYEQYF. The chain joins TRBV2 to TRBJ2-7; tentative D call: TRBD1 (5 bases). This CDR3 has 15 amino acids. The V end lost 3 bases, the J end lost 4 bases, and 16 bases lay between the germline ends. The germline V gene has CDR1 SNHLY and CDR2 FYNNEI.

The chain employs TRBV24-1 and TRBJ2-2, with TRBD2 matching 15 bases. Germline trimming cut 5 bases from V and 6 bases from J; bases unmatched to any gene: 3. Germline V gene data show CDR1 as KGHDR and CDR2 as SFDVKD. The CDR3 sequence is 16 residues long. The CDR3 coding sequence is TGTGCCACCAGTGCCTGGACTAGCGGGGGGGCCGGGGAGCTGTTTTTT. It codes for CATSAWTSGGAGELFF.

The V call is TRBV28, the J call TRBJ1-1; no clear D. The CDR3 covers 14 residues. Germline loops: CDR1 MDHEN, CDR2 SYDVKM. The V end lost 9 bases, the J end lost 5 bases, and 19 bases lay between the germline ends. The CDR3 coding sequence is TGTGCCAGGAGAGGACCGAGGGAAGGGACTGAAGCTTTCTTT. It specifies CARRGPREGTEAFF.

The chain is built from TRBV5-7 and TRBJ2-2, with D possibly matching TRBD2 (6 bases). TRBV5-7 is annotated as an ORF whose role is uncertain. The CDR3 length is 16 residues. Trimming shortened V by 7 bases and J by 4 bases, and 20 bases separated the two germline ends. For the CDR3, the DNA is TGTGCCAGCGGAAAAGGGCTAGCGAAGTGCACCGGGGAGCTGTTTTTT. Encoded protein: CASGKGLAKCTGELFF.

This clone was observed a single time. The chain combines TRBV28 with TRBJ1-3, with TRBD1 identical over 7 bases. Looked up from germline, CDR1 is MDHEN and CDR2 is SYDVKM. The V gene end was trimmed by 10 bases and the J gene end by 4 bases; junction bases not matched to a gene: 4. CDR3 size: 12 residues. The CDR3 DNA sequence: TGTGCCACCATGACAGGGGGAAACACCATATATTTT. Translation: CATMTGGNTIYF.

The chain employs TRBV10-3 and TRBJ1-2; weak D call: TRBD1 (6 bases). Germline V gene lookup returns CDR1 ENHRY and CDR2 SYGVKD. This CDR3 comprises 14 residues. Trimming shortened V by 0 bases and J by 3 bases, and 8 bases separated the two germline ends. CDR3 DNA: TGTGCCATCAGTGAGTCTCAGGGGCACTATGGCTACACCTTC. Translation gives CAISESQGHYGYTF.

The rearrangement uses TRBV19 and TRBJ1-2; D may be TRBD1 (6 bases). There are 17 residues in the CDR3. V lost 5 bases and J lost 2, with 21 bases in between. CDR1 LNHDA and CDR2 SQIVND come from the germline V gene (reference sequence). The CDR3 DNA reads as TGTGCCAGTAGTCACCGCGACAGGCTCAATCCAAACTATGGCTACACCTTC. Translated: CASSHRDRLNPNYGYTF.

The chain uses TRBV5-1 and TRBJ2-1; TRBD2 aligns across 11 bases. The ends lost 4 bases at V and 10 bases at J; junction bases unmatched: 13. CDR3 length: 16 residues. Germline CDR1 is SGHRS and CDR2 is YFSETQ. The CDR3 DNA follows: TGCGCCAGCAGCCGCGGAGTAGCGGGGGGGCTTGGGGAGCAGTTCTTC. It specifies CASSRGVAGGLGEQFF.

The chain is built from TRBV2 and TRBJ2-7; 7 bases fit TRBD1. CDR3 length equals 12 residues. Per the germline V gene, CDR1 is SNHLY and CDR2 is FYNNEI. The trim removed 8 bases at V and 6 bases at J, leaving 7 bases unmatched. DNA of the CDR3: TGTGCCAGCGAAGTCTCAGGGGGCGAGCAGTACTTC. Its translation is CASEVSGGEQYF.

The V call is TRBV2, the J call TRBJ2-5, with TRBD2 as a possible D gene (6 bases). The CDR3 is made up of 12 amino acids. Germline V gives CDR1 SNHLY, CDR2 FYNNEI. Deletions cut 8 bases from V and 4 bases from J, with 11 bases between. CDR3 bases: TGTGCCAGCGGAGGGACTCGAGAGACCCAGTACTTC. It yields the protein CASGGTRETQYF.

This rearrangement joins TRBV2 to TRBJ2-7; TRBD1 matches at 9 bases. Per the germline V gene, CDR1 is SNHLY and CDR2 is FYNNEI. Trimming at V came to 8 bases and at J to 3 bases, leaving 5 bases not matched to a gene. The CDR3 is 13 amino acids. The CDR3 here is CASEEDRGYEQYF. Here the CDR3 DNA reads TGTGCCAGCGAGGAGGACAGGGGCTACGAGCAGTACTTC.

The rearrangement uses TRBV5-1 and TRBJ2-1, with TRBD1 identical over 7 bases. The CDR3 has 16 amino acids. V gave up 0 bases and J gave up 3 bases; unmatched junction bases: 6. CDR1 and CDR2 from the germline V gene are SGHRS and YFSETQ. Here the CDR3 DNA reads TGCGCCAGCAGCTTGGGACAGGGTAAAAACTACAATGAGCAGTTCTTC. Its protein is CASSLGQGKNYNEQFF.

The chain links TRBV28 to TRBJ1-5, with 9 bases lining up with TRBD1. The CDR3 runs to 15 residues. The junction had 3 bases not matched to a gene; V was cut back by 2 bases and J by 4 bases. Germline CDR1 reads MDHEN; CDR2 reads SYDVKM. The CDR3 sequence is CASSLGDRENQPQHF. The CDR3 nucleotides read TGTGCCAGCAGTTTAGGGGACAGGGAAAATCAGCCCCAGCATTTT.

This clone was detected only a few times. The chain links TRBV7-6 to TRBJ1-1; 8 bases are a match to TRBD1. The CDR3 totals 15 residues. Germline V lookup: CDR1 SGHVS, CDR2 FNYEAQ. Trimming took 0 bases from V and 4 from J; bases not matched to a gene: 4. The CDR3 DNA is TGTGCCAGCAGCTTAGCGCAGGGGGCTGTCACTGAAGCTTTCTTT. The encoded protein is CASSLAQGAVTEAFF.

This clone was recorded a few times. This sequence joins TRBV6-5 and TRBJ1-6; D is possibly TRBD1 (6 bases). The V gene's germline CDR1 is MNHEY and CDR2 SVGAGI. V lost 4 bases to trimming and J lost 4 bases, with 11 bases between them. This CDR3 is 15 amino acids long. The chain's CDR3 is CASSLDSRYNSPLHF. The CDR3 DNA follows: TGTGCCAGCAGTTTGGACAGCCGATATAATTCACCCCTCCACTTT.

The V and J genes are TRBV5-6 and TRBJ1-1; no clear D. The CDR3 has 14 residues. Trimming took off 0 bases at V and 0 bases at J, with 6 bases between the two ends. In germline, CDR1 is SGHDT, CDR2 YYEEEE. The CDR3 region is CASSLGQMNTEAFF. As DNA, the CDR3 is TGTGCCAGCAGCTTGGGGCAGATGAACACTGAAGCTTTCTTT.

A note on this clone: At one end, the junction sequence differs from germline, possibly due to a read error. V gene TRBV12-3 or TRBV12-4 combines with J gene TRBJ1-4, with 7 bases identical to TRBD1. CDR3 length: 12 amino acids. The DNA of the CDR3 is TGTGCCAGCAGCTTTAACCGGGACAGCTCGATTTTT. Encoded protein: CASSFNRDSSIF.

The gene calls are TRBV4-1 and TRBJ2-7; 8 bases are shared with TRBD2. Germline lookup yields CDR1 MGHRA and CDR2 YSYEKL. CDR3 length equals 15 residues. After removal of 0 bases from V and 3 bases from J, the junction contained 4 bases not matched to a gene. In nucleotides, the CDR3 is TGCGCCAGCAGCCAAGATCGCACTAGCGGCTACGAGCAGTACTTC. It specifies CASSQDRTSGYEQYF.